Sequencing of this TCR beta chain was carried out in a study of blood T cell repertoires in COVID-19 (dated by TCRdb to about 2020). At the level of the whole study: The collaborator samples originated in the United States, Italy and Spain and spanned the acute and convalescent phases of COVID-19. The material from the prospective study consisted of cDNA or gDNA derived from T cells, B-cell-depleted T cells, or PBMCs. The sample metadata nearly always contained a de-identified subject ID, COVID-19 status, age in years and sex. Where available, HLA class I and class II types were taken from metadata supplied by the sample provider and were not determined by assay-based typing. The repertoires were released in a freely available public database intended as a resource for research on the immune response to SARS-CoV-2. The samples were drawn from two sources: the first 160 participants of the ongoing ImmuneRACE study, and 1,000 to 1,500 subjects contributed by 6 global collaborators. Subjects who had been exposed to COVID-19, were actively infected with it, or had recovered from it provided the deeply sampled blood TCRbeta repertoires that made up the dataset.

The investigation overall reported the following: Clinical and demographic metadata were provided uncurated, with the amount varying by source and participant.

The CDR3 covers 12 residues, taking in both the cysteine and the phenylalanine. The only DNA kept is the CDR3, 36 bases in frame from the first base. The germline V gene gives CDR1 as SNHLY and CDR2 as FYNNEI. Cut back by 8 bases and 7 bases, the V and J ends lie 14 bases apart. Notes on this clone: The target of this receptor is not known. Per-base qualities were not stored, and no clone one base away is much larger.

Collaborating institutions collected whole blood in K2EDTA tubes following their own protocols. Collaborator samples were shipped for TCRbeta analysis as frozen whole blood, isolated PBMCs, or DNA extracted from either sample type. TCRbeta CDR3 regions were amplified from genomic DNA using the immunoSEQ Assay, a bias-controlled multiplex PCR. On the study's bioinformatics: Within the assay, amplification of reference gene primers was used to estimate how many nucleated cells each sample contained. To quantify the absolute abundance of each unique TCRbeta CDR3 rearrangement, sequence reads were collapsed and filtered. For each sample, productive Simpson clonality was calculated as the square root of Simpson's diversity index across productive rearrangements. In its TCRdb copy, this immuneACCESS table keeps in-frame sequences only and misses some clones. Where compared with another copy, unresolved V genes explain less than half of these, and the others have no known cause. V and J calls and clone size come straight from that table; D and trimming were deduced from the DNA. Within this sample are some 97,000 clones, with 88% of them counted one time only. The ten largest clones add up to 6.5% of the sample.

Material: peripheral blood. The sequence links TRBV2 to TRBJ1-1; matching of 5 bases hints at TRBD1 as the D gene. The clonotype was recovered from a woman aged 55-69 years with acute or convalescent COVID-19. The CDR3 reads CASDKWGYEAFF. The DNA sequence is as follows: TGTGCCAGCGACAAGTGGGGCTATGAAGCTTTCTTT.